Listed below are T cell receptor beta chains from one sample, sequenced in a study of T cell responses to AZD1222 COVID-19 vaccine. Clones were sequenced by immunoSEQ multiplex PCR, and TCRdb holds only the in-frame ones, with some missing. The sample lists 95,000 to 150,000 clones; roughly 91% were seen once. The sequencing here drew on peripheral blood, taken 28 days after the second AZD1222 dose. The receptors come from an adult who received the AZD1222 COVID-19 vaccine. Both conserved end residues are part of each CDR3. Fields, in order: J gene, D gene, V gene, clone size, CDR3 protein, CDR3 DNA. A D gene is named only where the DNA matches it firmly. Clone size appears in some rows only: once, few, many, or a class for an expanded clone.

j_call: TRBJ2-5; d_call: TRBD2; v_call: TRBV5-6; clone_size: .; cdr3_aa: CASSRGLEETQYF; cdr3_nt: TGTGCCAGCAGCCGGGGACTAGAGGAGACCCAGTACTTC
j_call: TRBJ1-6; d_call: .; v_call: TRBV5-4; clone_size: .; cdr3_aa: CASSSGHRVSPLHF; cdr3_nt: TGTGCCAGCAGCTCGGGACATAGGGTCTCACCCCTCCACTTT
j_call: TRBJ1-6; d_call: TRBD1; v_call: TRBV18; clone_size: .; cdr3_aa: CASSLKQGESPLHF; cdr3_nt: TGTGCCAGCTCCCTAAAGCAGGGGGAATCACCCCTCCACTTT
j_call: TRBJ2-5; d_call: TRBD2; v_call: TRBV10-3; clone_size: .; cdr3_aa: CAISLSLAEQETQYF; cdr3_nt: TGTGCCATCAGTCTTTCACTAGCGGAACAAGAGACCCAGTACTTC
j_call: TRBJ2-1; d_call: TRBD2; v_call: TRBV3-1/TRBV3-2; clone_size: .; cdr3_aa: CASSPGGTTREQFF; cdr3_nt: TGTGCCAGCAGCCCTGGCGGGACTACTCGTGAGCAGTTCTTC
j_call: TRBJ2-1; d_call: TRBD1; v_call: TRBV29-1; clone_size: few; cdr3_aa: CSVEDRGLEVAYNEQFF; cdr3_nt: TGCAGCGTTGAAGACAGGGGGCTAGAGGTGGCCTACAATGAGCAGTTCTTC
j_call: TRBJ1-1; d_call: .; v_call: TRBV6-2/TRBV6-3; clone_size: .; cdr3_aa: CASSYRVENTEAFF; cdr3_nt: TGTGCCAGCAGTTACCGGGTCGAAAACACTGAAGCTTTCTTT
j_call: TRBJ2-7; d_call: TRBD2; v_call: TRBV6-1; clone_size: once; cdr3_aa: CASSERSGRSSYEQYF; cdr3_nt: TGTGCCAGCAGTGAACGAAGCGGGAGGAGCTCCTACGAGCAGTACTTC
j_call: TRBJ1-1; d_call: TRBD1; v_call: TRBV28; clone_size: .; cdr3_aa: CASSSAGTGEGEAFF; cdr3_nt: TGTGCCAGCAGTTCAGCCGGGACAGGGGAGGGTGAAGCTTTCTTT
j_call: TRBJ2-7; d_call: TRBD1; v_call: TRBV10-3; clone_size: .; cdr3_aa: CATSDRDRGTYEQYF; cdr3_nt: TGTGCCACTAGCGACCGGGACAGGGGGACCTACGAGCAGTACTTC
j_call: TRBJ1-1; d_call: TRBD1; v_call: TRBV30; clone_size: once; cdr3_aa: CACRGLSMNTEAFF; cdr3_nt: TGTGCCTGCAGGGGGCTTAGTATGAACACTGAAGCTTTCTTT
j_call: TRBJ2-2; d_call: .; v_call: TRBV2; clone_size: .; cdr3_aa: CASGERDTGELFF; cdr3_nt: TGTGCCAGCGGGGAAAGGGACACCGGGGAGCTGTTTTTT
j_call: TRBJ2-3; d_call: .; v_call: TRBV5-1; clone_size: once; cdr3_aa: CASSLAGGTDTQYF; cdr3_nt: TGCGCCAGCAGCTTGGCGGGGGGCACAGATACGCAGTATTTT
j_call: TRBJ1-4; d_call: TRBD1; v_call: TRBV13; clone_size: .; cdr3_aa: CASSLRTGGNEKLFF; cdr3_nt: TGTGCCAGCAGCCTTCGGACAGGGGGGAACGAAAAACTGTTTTTT
j_call: TRBJ2-2; d_call: .; v_call: TRBV12-3/TRBV12-4; clone_size: .; cdr3_aa: CASSLSGELFF; cdr3_nt: TGTGCCAGCAGTTTATCGGGGGAGCTGTTTTTT
j_call: TRBJ2-3; d_call: TRBD1; v_call: TRBV5-1; clone_size: once; cdr3_aa: CASSSGGGTDTQYF; cdr3_nt: TGCGCCAGCAGCTCAGGGGGCGGCACAGATACGCAGTATTTT
j_call: TRBJ2-3; d_call: TRBD2; v_call: TRBV5-1; clone_size: .; cdr3_aa: CASSFRGTSGTDTQYF; cdr3_nt: TGCGCCAGCAGCTTTAGGGGGACTAGCGGCACAGATACGCAGTATTTT
j_call: TRBJ1-1; d_call: .; v_call: TRBV12-3/TRBV12-4; clone_size: .; cdr3_aa: CASSFSYAEAFF; cdr3_nt: TGTGCCAGCAGTTTTAGTTATGCTGAAGCTTTCTTT
j_call: TRBJ2-1; d_call: .; v_call: TRBV6-5; clone_size: .; cdr3_aa: CASSSPPGGVRNEQFF; cdr3_nt: TGTGCCAGCAGTTCCCCTCCTGGGGGAGTTCGGAATGAGCAGTTCTTC
j_call: TRBJ2-7; d_call: .; v_call: TRBV11-2; clone_size: once; cdr3_aa: CASSYHTAYEQYF; cdr3_nt: TGTGCCAGCAGCTACCATACGGCCTACGAGCAGTACTTC
j_call: TRBJ2-4; d_call: .; v_call: TRBV5-1; clone_size: .; cdr3_aa: CASSTTGTDGGIQYF; cdr3_nt: TGCGCCAGCAGCACCACCGGGACGGATGGAGGCATTCAGTACTTC
j_call: TRBJ1-4; d_call: .; v_call: TRBV19; clone_size: .; cdr3_aa: CASSGQMNEKLFF; cdr3_nt: TGTGCCAGTAGCGGACAGATGAATGAAAAACTGTTTTTT
j_call: TRBJ2-7; d_call: .; v_call: TRBV28; clone_size: once; cdr3_aa: CASSLGGPPGSYEQYF; cdr3_nt: TGTGCCAGCAGTTTAGGGGGTCCCCCGGGTTCCTACGAGCAGTACTTC
j_call: TRBJ2-3; d_call: TRBD1; v_call: TRBV7-2; clone_size: once; cdr3_aa: CASSPQGVGTDTQYF; cdr3_nt: TGTGCCAGCAGCCCACAGGGGGTGGGGACAGATACGCAGTATTTT
j_call: TRBJ2-1; d_call: .; v_call: TRBV9; clone_size: .; cdr3_aa: CASSGRTEGSDEQFF; cdr3_nt: TGTGCCAGCAGCGGCCGGACGGAGGGGAGCGATGAGCAGTTCTTC
j_call: TRBJ1-1; d_call: .; v_call: TRBV7-2; clone_size: .; cdr3_aa: CASSLAGEGEAFF; cdr3_nt: TGTGCCAGCAGCTTAGCAGGGGAGGGTGAAGCTTTCTTT
j_call: TRBJ1-2; d_call: .; v_call: TRBV29-1; clone_size: .; cdr3_aa: CSVEMANYGYTF; cdr3_nt: TGCAGCGTTGAAATGGCTAACTATGGCTACACCTTC
j_call: TRBJ1-5; d_call: TRBD1; v_call: TRBV28; clone_size: .; cdr3_aa: CASSPPHRGVQPQHF; cdr3_nt: TGTGCCAGCAGCCCCCCCCACAGGGGTGTTCAGCCCCAGCATTTT
j_call: TRBJ2-1; d_call: TRBD2; v_call: TRBV5-1; clone_size: once; cdr3_aa: CASSLGGTSVNEQFF; cdr3_nt: TGCGCCAGCAGCTTGGGAGGGACTAGCGTCAATGAGCAGTTCTTC
j_call: TRBJ1-2; d_call: .; v_call: TRBV7-9; clone_size: .; cdr3_aa: CASSYRPGDGYTF; cdr3_nt: TGTGCCAGCAGCTACCGACCAGGGGATGGCTACACCTTC
j_call: TRBJ2-7; d_call: TRBD2; v_call: TRBV6-1; clone_size: .; cdr3_aa: CASSEATISGYSYEQYF; cdr3_nt: TGTGCCAGCAGTGAAGCGACCATTAGCGGGTACTCCTACGAGCAGTACTTC
j_call: TRBJ2-3; d_call: TRBD2; v_call: TRBV6-5; clone_size: .; cdr3_aa: CASSMGASGADTQYF; cdr3_nt: TGTGCCAGCAGTATGGGGGCTAGCGGGGCAGATACGCAGTATTTT
j_call: TRBJ2-1; d_call: .; v_call: TRBV5-6; clone_size: .; cdr3_aa: CASSRGAGSGEQFF; cdr3_nt: TGTGCCAGCAGCCGGGGGGCGGGGAGTGGTGAGCAGTTCTTC
j_call: TRBJ1-6; d_call: .; v_call: TRBV5-4; clone_size: .; cdr3_aa: CASSSDYVNSPLHF; cdr3_nt: TGTGCCAGCAGCTCCGACTACGTTAATTCACCCCTCCACTTT
j_call: TRBJ2-7; d_call: .; v_call: TRBV5-1; clone_size: .; cdr3_aa: CASSQDRYRAEQYF; cdr3_nt: TGCGCCAGCAGCCAAGACAGGTATCGGGCCGAGCAGTACTTC
j_call: TRBJ2-1; d_call: TRBD2; v_call: TRBV5-4; clone_size: .; cdr3_aa: CASSPYLAAGYNEQFF; cdr3_nt: TGTGCCAGCAGCCCGTACCTTGCAGCGGGGTACAATGAGCAGTTCTTC
j_call: TRBJ2-7; d_call: .; v_call: TRBV30; clone_size: .; cdr3_aa: CAWSGTYEQYF; cdr3_nt: TGTGCCTGGAGTGGGACCTACGAGCAGTACTTC
j_call: TRBJ1-5; d_call: .; v_call: TRBV18; clone_size: .; cdr3_aa: CASSRGQNDQPQHF; cdr3_nt: TGTGCCAGCTCGAGGGGCCAGAATGATCAGCCCCAGCATTTT
j_call: TRBJ2-3; d_call: TRBD2; v_call: TRBV10-3; clone_size: .; cdr3_aa: CAISESPFARLAGGHNTDTQYF; cdr3_nt: TGTGCCATCAGTGAGTCCCCGTTCGCCCGGCTAGCGGGGGGACATAACACAGATACGCAGTATTTT
j_call: TRBJ2-5; d_call: .; v_call: TRBV6-1; clone_size: .; cdr3_aa: CASSEFETQYF; cdr3_nt: TGTGCCAGCAGTGAATTTGAGACCCAGTACTTC
j_call: TRBJ1-6; d_call: .; v_call: TRBV19; clone_size: .; cdr3_aa: CASSIPTLNNSPLHF; cdr3_nt: TGTGCCAGTAGTATACCAACCCTAAATAATTCACCCCTCCACTTT
j_call: TRBJ1-1; d_call: .; v_call: TRBV6-5; clone_size: .; cdr3_aa: CASKGDGPRTEAFF; cdr3_nt: TGTGCCAGCAAAGGGGACGGTCCGAGGACTGAAGCTTTCTTT
j_call: TRBJ1-1; d_call: TRBD1; v_call: TRBV18; clone_size: .; cdr3_aa: CASSPLQGEGEAFF; cdr3_nt: TGTGCCAGCTCACCGTTACAGGGGGAAGGTGAAGCTTTCTTT
j_call: TRBJ1-2; d_call: TRBD1; v_call: TRBV18; clone_size: .; cdr3_aa: CASSPYSGEGAYGYTF; cdr3_nt: TGTGCCAGCTCACCTTACAGCGGGGAGGGGGCCTATGGCTACACCTTC
j_call: TRBJ1-2; d_call: TRBD1; v_call: TRBV28; clone_size: few; cdr3_aa: CASRVPGTGVGYTF; cdr3_nt: TGTGCCAGCAGGGTCCCAGGGACAGGGGTCGGCTACACCTTC
j_call: TRBJ2-1; d_call: TRBD1; v_call: TRBV19; clone_size: .; cdr3_aa: CASSTGDSLSPSRGQFF; cdr3_nt: TGTGCCAGTAGTACCGGGGACAGTTTGAGCCCAAGCCGAGGGCAGTTCTTC
j_call: TRBJ1-6; d_call: .; v_call: TRBV5-6; clone_size: .; cdr3_aa: CASSSMNWNSPLHF; cdr3_nt: TGTGCCAGCAGCTCCATGAACTGGAATTCACCCCTCCACTTT
j_call: TRBJ1-2; d_call: .; v_call: TRBV6-2/TRBV6-3; clone_size: .; cdr3_aa: CASRLQRIYGYTF; cdr3_nt: TGTGCCAGCCGCCTACAACGGATCTATGGCTACACCTTC
j_call: TRBJ1-3; d_call: .; v_call: TRBV5-4; clone_size: .; cdr3_aa: CASSREISGNTIYF; cdr3_nt: TGTGCCAGCAGCCGAGAAATCTCTGGAAACACCATATATTTT
j_call: TRBJ1-2; d_call: .; v_call: TRBV5-1; clone_size: .; cdr3_aa: CASSPQTGAYDYGYTF; cdr3_nt: TGCGCCAGCAGCCCCCAGACGGGGGCGTATGACTATGGCTACACCTTC
j_call: TRBJ2-2; d_call: TRBD2; v_call: TRBV10-3; clone_size: .; cdr3_aa: CAISGLAGGNTGELFF; cdr3_nt: TGTGCCATCAGTGGTTTAGCGGGAGGGAACACCGGGGAGCTGTTTTTT
j_call: TRBJ1-2; d_call: .; v_call: TRBV18; clone_size: .; cdr3_aa: CASSLRGTHYGYTF; cdr3_nt: TGTGCCAGCTCACTAAGGGGGACCCACTATGGCTACACCTTC
j_call: TRBJ1-5; d_call: .; v_call: TRBV27; clone_size: .; cdr3_aa: CASKLRQGNQPQHF; cdr3_nt: TGTGCCAGCAAGCTAAGACAGGGCAATCAGCCCCAGCATTTT
j_call: TRBJ2-1; d_call: .; v_call: TRBV3-1/TRBV3-2; clone_size: few; cdr3_aa: CASSPLPLNEQFF; cdr3_nt: TGTGCCAGCAGCCCCCTCCCTCTCAATGAGCAGTTCTTC
j_call: TRBJ1-3; d_call: .; v_call: TRBV5-1; clone_size: .; cdr3_aa: CASSFGDSGNTIYF; cdr3_nt: TGCGCCAGCAGCTTTGGGGACTCTGGAAACACCATATATTTT
j_call: TRBJ2-1; d_call: .; v_call: TRBV6-5; clone_size: .; cdr3_aa: CASSRYTTEQFF; cdr3_nt: TGTGCCAGCAGTCGGTATACTACTGAACAGTTCTTC
j_call: TRBJ2-5; d_call: TRBD2; v_call: TRBV2; clone_size: .; cdr3_aa: CASSEISGGLGETQYF; cdr3_nt: TGTGCCAGCAGTGAGATTAGCGGGGGTTTAGGAGAGACCCAGTACTTC
j_call: TRBJ1-6; d_call: .; v_call: TRBV5-4; clone_size: .; cdr3_aa: CASSFEAGYNSPLHF; cdr3_nt: TGTGCCAGCAGCTTTGAGGCAGGCTATAATTCACCCCTCCACTTT
j_call: TRBJ2-1; d_call: TRBD2; v_call: TRBV4-1; clone_size: once; cdr3_aa: CASSQGSWLAGGNEQFF; cdr3_nt: TGCGCCAGCAGCCAAGGATCGTGGCTAGCGGGAGGAAATGAGCAGTTCTTC
j_call: TRBJ1-4; d_call: TRBD1; v_call: TRBV4-3; clone_size: .; cdr3_aa: CASSQVVLTGGALGEKLFF; cdr3_nt: TGCGCCAGCAGCCAAGTTGTTTTGACAGGGGGCGCCTTAGGTGAAAAACTGTTTTTT